What follows are 19 T cell receptor beta chains derived from one specimen sequenced in a study of identifying expanded T cells in peripheral blood. Libraries were prepared by immunoSEQ multiplex PCR; TCRdb keeps only in-frame clonotypes and omits some of them. Of roughly 56,000 clones in the sample, roughly four fifths were seen once. Material: blood. The receptors derive from a person aged 18-69 years in good health.

This chain uses TRBV11-3 with TRBJ2-3; possible D gene TRBD2, 6 bases. The CDR3 spans 15 residues. The germline V gene has CDR1 SGHNT and CDR2 YENEEA. Trimming left V 1 base short and J 6 bases short, with 14 bases between. DNA for the CDR3: TGTGCCAGCAGCTTAGGGGGAGGACTCACCGATACGCAGTATTTT. Amino acid sequence: CASSLGGGLTDTQYF. Supplemented by reference TRBV11-3 and TRBJ2-3, the full variable domain reads EAGVVQSPRYKIIEKKQPVAFWCNPISGHNTLYWYLQNLGQGPELLIRYENEEAVDDSQLPKDRFSAERLKGVDSTLKIQPAELGDSAVYLCASSLGGGLTDTQYFGPGTRLTVL.

The chain combines TRBV5-1 with TRBJ2-5; D gene ambiguous. This CDR3 has 14 residues. V was trimmed by 4 bases and J by 4 bases, leaving 14 bases between them. Germline V lookup: CDR1 SGHRS, CDR2 YFSETQ. CDR3 loop: CASSPDVRRETQYF. The CDR3 nucleotides are TGCGCCAGCAGCCCAGATGTTAGACGAGAGACCCAGTACTTC.

The rearrangement uses TRBV19 and TRBJ2-1; 11 bases fit TRBD2. The V segment lost 3 bases and the J segment 9 bases; nucleotides outside the gene matches: 4. CDR1 is LNHDA, CDR2 SQIVND, per germline (reference sequence). The CDR3 extends over 14 amino acids. The CDR3: CASSMTSGIFEQFF. CDR3 bases: TGTGCCAGTAGTATGACTAGCGGGATTTTTGAGCAGTTCTTC.

The chain is built from TRBV29-1 and TRBJ2-1, with D possibly TRBD2 on 5 matching bases. The CDR3 is made up of 13 amino acids. Germline V gene sequence: CDR1 SQVTM, CDR2 ANQGSEA. V was trimmed by 4 bases and J by 6 bases, leaving 13 bases between them. Written as DNA, the CDR3 is TGCAGCGTTGTTACGTTTGCGGGCAATGAGCAGTTCTTC. As protein: CSVVTFAGNEQFF.

The V gene is TRBV5-1, the J gene TRBJ1-3; D is undetermined. V was shortened by 3 bases and J by 1 base, with 11 bases between the two germline ends. CDR3 length: 15 amino acids. Per the germline V gene, CDR1 is SGHRS and CDR2 is YFSETQ. The CDR3 DNA is TGCGCCAGCAGCTCGACCGGAGCGTCTGGAAACACCATATATTTT. Its protein is CASSSTGASGNTIYF.

This clone was detected a few times. V gene TRBV7-2 combines with J gene TRBJ2-2; 7 bases are a match to TRBD1. The V gene end was trimmed by 3 bases and the J gene end by 4 bases; junction bases not matched to a gene: 8. This CDR3 is built from 16 residues. CDR1 is SGHTA and CDR2 is FQGNSA in the germline V gene. CDR3 sequence: CASSFDRALPTGELFF. The CDR3 nucleotides are TGTGCCAGCAGCTTTGACAGGGCCCTTCCCACCGGGGAGCTGTTTTTT.

The chain links TRBV5-6 to TRBJ2-1, with unresolved D. The V end lost 4 bases, the J end lost 7 bases, and 9 bases lay between the germline ends. This CDR3 has 12 amino acids. The V gene's germline CDR1 is SGHDT and CDR2 YYEEEE. CDR3 nucleotides: TGTGCCAGCAGCACGCTATCAAATGAGCAGTTCTTC. It specifies CASSTLSNEQFF.

The genes are TRBV27 and TRBJ1-5; the match to TRBD1 covers 8 bases. This CDR3 spans 16 amino acids. With V trimmed by 3 bases and J by 6 bases, 10 bases remained unmatched. Looked up from germline, CDR1 is MNHEY and CDR2 is SMNVEV (reference sequence). The DNA of the CDR3 is TGTGCCAGCAGTTTTACCGGGACAGGCCGAAGTCAGCCCCAGCATTTT. Protein sequence: CASSFTGTGRSQPQHF.

This clone was seen a single time. The chain links TRBV5-1 to TRBJ2-2; 10 bases are a match to TRBD2. Germline CDR1 is SGHRS and CDR2 is YFSETQ. This CDR3 comprises 17 residues. The J segment lost 4 bases and the V segment lost 3 bases, leaving 9 bases of the junction unmatched. CDR3 residues: CASSSDLAGVSTGELFF. The CDR3 region has the DNA TGCGCCAGCAGCTCCGATCTAGCGGGGGTGAGCACCGGGGAGCTGTTTTTT.

This chain joins TRBV27 and TRBJ2-3; weak D call: TRBD1 (5 bases). The ends were cut back, 8 bases at V and 5 bases at J, with 17 bases in the middle. The CDR3 runs 14 residues. The germline gives CDR1 MNHEY, CDR2 SMNVEV (reference sequence). This CDR3 is CASHLVVRVDTQYF. DNA for the CDR3: TGTGCCAGCCACCTAGTGGTCAGGGTAGATACGCAGTATTTT.

This sequence joins TRBV5-1 and TRBJ1-1; 8 nucleotides agree with TRBD1. After removal of 0 bases from V and 1 base from J, the junction contained 2 bases not matched to a gene. The CDR3 runs to 15 residues. Germline CDR1 and CDR2: SGHRS and YFSETQ. The CDR3 reads CASSLGTGPNTEAFF. The CDR3 DNA is TGCGCCAGCAGCTTGGGGACAGGGCCGAACACTGAAGCTTTCTTT. Full variable domain (remainder filled in from reference TRBV5-1 and TRBJ1-1): KAGVTQTPRYLIKTRGQQVTLSCSPISGHRSVSWYQQTPGQGLQFLFEYFSETQRNKGNFPGRFSGRQFSNSRSEMNVSTLELGDSALYLCASSLGTGPNTEAFFGQGTRLTVV.

This chain links TRBV7-2 with TRBJ1-1; TRBD1 might be the D (5 bases). The germline V gene encodes CDR1 SGHTA and CDR2 FQGNSA. The CDR3 is made up of 14 amino acids. The germline V and J ends were trimmed by 5 bases and 2 bases, with 12 bases remaining between them. The CDR3 region is CASSLYGGNTEAFF. The CDR3, as DNA: TGTGCCAGCAGCCTATACGGGGGAAACACTGAAGCTTTCTTT.

The gene calls are TRBV11-2 and TRBJ2-3, with TRBD2 matching 9 bases. The germline gives CDR1 SGHAT, CDR2 FQNNGV. The CDR3 consists of 15 residues. V lost 5 bases and J lost 2; bases outside the gene matches: 5. The CDR3 is CASSIRTSVTDTQYF. DNA of the CDR3: TGTGCCAGCAGCATCCGGACTAGCGTCACAGATACGCAGTATTTT.

The chain has TRBV11-2 and TRBJ1-2, with no clear D. The CDR3 runs to 12 residues. CDR1 SGHAT and CDR2 FQNNGV come from the germline V gene. Trimming shortened V by 4 bases and J by 6 bases, and 9 bases separated the two germline ends. The chain's CDR3 is CASSSESNGYTF. CDR3 nucleotide sequence: TGTGCCAGCAGCTCGGAGTCTAATGGCTACACCTTC.

This chain connects TRBV30 to TRBJ2-1, with 9 bases identical to TRBD2. Germline V gives CDR1 GTSNPN, CDR2 SVGIG (reference sequence). V shed 2 bases and J 8 bases; nucleotides not matched to a gene: 10. The CDR3 is 15 amino acids. Written as DNA, the CDR3 is TGTGCCTGGAGTAACGGCGGGGGGGCGTTCGATGAGCAGTTCTTC. It encodes CAWSNGGGAFDEQFF.

The chain uses TRBV27 and TRBJ1-5, with 9 bases fitting TRBD1. After removal of 7 bases from V and 3 bases from J, the junction contained 7 bases not matched to a gene. Germline V CDR1 and CDR2: MNHEY, SMNVEV (reference sequence). This CDR3 region has 15 residues. CDR3 residues: CASKPGQGPNQPQHF. In DNA, the CDR3 is TGTGCCAGCAAACCGGGACAGGGCCCCAATCAGCCCCAGCATTTT.

V is TRBV6-5 and J is TRBJ2-7; D tentatively fits TRBD1 or TRBD2 (5 bases each). The CDR3 sequence is 13 residues long. With 2 bases removed from V and 6 bases from J, the gap between germline ends came to 11 bases. CDR1 and CDR2 from the germline V gene are MNHEY and SVGAGI. CDR3 sequence: CASSYVRGSEQYV. DNA of the CDR3: TGTGCCAGCAGTTACGTGAGGGGAAGCGAGCAGTACGTC.

This clone occurred once. The chain employs TRBV5-5 and TRBJ2-7; tentatively, D is TRBD2 (5 bases). Germline assignment: CDR1 SGHKS and CDR2 YYEKEE (reference sequence). V was shortened by 0 bases and J by 2 bases, with 9 bases between the two germline ends. This CDR3 comprises 14 residues. CDR3 loop: CASSLGTGTYEQYF. The CDR3 nucleotides read TGTGCCAGCAGCTTGGGGACTGGGACCTACGAGCAGTACTTC.

The rearrangement uses TRBV5-8 and TRBJ2-7, with 9 nucleotides matching TRBD2. From germline, CDR1 is SGHTS and CDR2 YDEGEE. Trimming at V came to 4 bases and at J to 2 bases, leaving 7 bases not matched to a gene. This CDR3 spans 15 amino acids. The CDR3 DNA reads TGTGCCAGCAGCCCAGGGACTAGCCCTGCCTACGAGCAGTACTTC. Residues: CASSPGTSPAYEQYF. The whole variable domain, filled in from reference TRBV5-8 and TRBJ2-7, reads EAGVTQSPTHLIKTRGQQATLRCSPISGHTSVYWYQQALGLGLQFLLWYDEGEERNRGNFPPRFSGRQFPNYSSELNVNALELEDSALYLCASSPGTSPAYEQYFGPGTRLTVT.